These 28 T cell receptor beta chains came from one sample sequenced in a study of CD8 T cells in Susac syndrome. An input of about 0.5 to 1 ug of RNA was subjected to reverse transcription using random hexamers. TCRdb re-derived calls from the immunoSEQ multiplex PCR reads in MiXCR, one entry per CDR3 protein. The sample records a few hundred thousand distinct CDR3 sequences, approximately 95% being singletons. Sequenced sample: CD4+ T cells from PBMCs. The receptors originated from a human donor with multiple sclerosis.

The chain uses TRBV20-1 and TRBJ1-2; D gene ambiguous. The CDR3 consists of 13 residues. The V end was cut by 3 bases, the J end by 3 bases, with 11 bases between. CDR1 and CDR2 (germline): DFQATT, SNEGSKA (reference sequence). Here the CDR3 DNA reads TGCAGTGCTAGCGGAACCGGACACTATGGCTACACCTTC. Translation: CSASGTGHYGYTF.

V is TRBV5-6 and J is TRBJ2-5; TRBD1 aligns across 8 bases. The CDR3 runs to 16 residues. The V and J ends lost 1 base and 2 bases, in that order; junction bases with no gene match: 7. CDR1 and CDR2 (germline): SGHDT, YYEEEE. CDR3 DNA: TGTGCCAGCAGCTTGAACCCAGGGGGCCGTCAAGAGACCCAGTACTTC. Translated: CASSLNPGGRQETQYF.

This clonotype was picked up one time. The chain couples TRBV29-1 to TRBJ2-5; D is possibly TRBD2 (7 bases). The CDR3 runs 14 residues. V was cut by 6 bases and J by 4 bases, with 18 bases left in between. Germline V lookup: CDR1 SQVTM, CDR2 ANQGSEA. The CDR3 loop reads CSVPPGGRGETQYF. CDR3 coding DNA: TGCAGCGTCCCTCCCGGGGGGCGAGGAGAGACCCAGTACTTC.

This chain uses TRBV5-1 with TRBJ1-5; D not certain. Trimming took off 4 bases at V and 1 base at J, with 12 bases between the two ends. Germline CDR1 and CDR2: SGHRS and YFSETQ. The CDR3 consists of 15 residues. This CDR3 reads CASSLDWASNQPQHF. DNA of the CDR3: TGCGCCAGCAGCCTGGACTGGGCCAGCAATCAGCCCCAGCATTTT.

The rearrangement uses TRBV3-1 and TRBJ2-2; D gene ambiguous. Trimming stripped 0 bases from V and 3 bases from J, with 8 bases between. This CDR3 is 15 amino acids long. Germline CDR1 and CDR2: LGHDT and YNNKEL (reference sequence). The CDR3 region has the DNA TGTGCCAGCAGCCAAGAGTCCGGAGACACCGGGGAGCTGTTTTTT. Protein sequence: CASSQESGDTGELFF.

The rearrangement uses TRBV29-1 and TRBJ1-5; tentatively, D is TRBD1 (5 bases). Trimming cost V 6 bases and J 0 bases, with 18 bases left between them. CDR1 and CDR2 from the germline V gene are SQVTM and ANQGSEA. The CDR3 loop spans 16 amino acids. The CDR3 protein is CSVLWAGQVSNQPQHF. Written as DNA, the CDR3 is TGCAGCGTCCTATGGGCTGGACAAGTTAGCAATCAGCCCCAGCATTTT.

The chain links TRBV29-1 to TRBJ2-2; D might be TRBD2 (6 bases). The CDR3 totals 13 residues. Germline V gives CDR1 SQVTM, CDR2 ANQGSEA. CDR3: CSSGGVNTGELFF. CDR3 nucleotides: TGCAGTTCTGGAGGGGTGAACACCGGGGAGCTGTTTTTT.

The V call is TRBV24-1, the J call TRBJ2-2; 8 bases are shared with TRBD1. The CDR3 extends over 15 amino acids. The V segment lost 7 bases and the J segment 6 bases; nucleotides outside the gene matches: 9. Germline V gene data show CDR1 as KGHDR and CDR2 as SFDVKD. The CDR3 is CATRMGQADSGELFF. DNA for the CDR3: TGTGCCACCAGGATGGGACAGGCAGATTCCGGGGAGCTGTTTTTT.

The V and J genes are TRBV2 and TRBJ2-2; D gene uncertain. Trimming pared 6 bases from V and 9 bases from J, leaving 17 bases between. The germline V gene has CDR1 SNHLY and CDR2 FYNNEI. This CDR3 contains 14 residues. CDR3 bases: TGTGCCAGCAGCCCCGCACAGACACGAAGGGAGCTGTTTTTT. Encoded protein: CASSPAQTRRELFF. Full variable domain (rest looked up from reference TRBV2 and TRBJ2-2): EPEVTQTPSHQVTQMGQEVILRCVPISNHLYFYWYRQILGQKVEFLVSFYNNEISEKSEIFDDQFSVERPDGSNFTLKIRSTKLEDSAMYFCASSPAQTRRELFFGEGSRLTVL.

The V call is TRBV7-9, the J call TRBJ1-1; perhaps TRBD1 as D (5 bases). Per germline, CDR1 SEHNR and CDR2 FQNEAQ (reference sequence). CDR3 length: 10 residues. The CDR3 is CAERGTEAFF. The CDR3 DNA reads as TGTGCGGAGAGGGGCACTGAAGCTTTCTTT. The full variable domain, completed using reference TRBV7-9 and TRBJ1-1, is DTGVSQNPRHKITKRGQNVTFRCDPISEHNRLYWYRQTLGQGPEFLTYFQNEAQLEKSRLLSDRFSAERPKGSFSTLEIQRTEQGDSAMYLCAERGTEAFFGQGTRLTVV.

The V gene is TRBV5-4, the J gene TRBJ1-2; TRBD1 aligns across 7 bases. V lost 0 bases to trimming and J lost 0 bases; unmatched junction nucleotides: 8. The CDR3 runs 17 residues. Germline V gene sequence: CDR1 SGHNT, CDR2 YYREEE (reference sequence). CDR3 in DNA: TGTGCCAGCAGCTTGGGACAGGGTTTACACCCTAACTATGGCTACACCTTC. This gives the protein CASSLGQGLHPNYGYTF. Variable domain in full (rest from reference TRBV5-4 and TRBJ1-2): ETGVTQSPTHLIKTRGQQVTLRCSSQSGHNTVSWYQQALGQGPQFIFQYYREEENGRGNFPPRFSGLQFPNYSSELNVNALELDDSALYLCASSLGQGLHPNYGYTFGSGTRLTVV.

The CDR3 DNA reads TGCAGCGCGGAGGGACAGTCATACGAGCAGTACTTC. This gives the protein CSAEGQSYEQYF. The rearrangement joins TRBV29-1 to TRBJ2-7; tentatively, D is TRBD1 (7 bases). Germline lookup yields CDR1 SQVTM and CDR2 ANQGSEA. Trimming took 7 bases from V and 4 from J, leaving 14 bases between them. CDR3 length: 12 amino acids.

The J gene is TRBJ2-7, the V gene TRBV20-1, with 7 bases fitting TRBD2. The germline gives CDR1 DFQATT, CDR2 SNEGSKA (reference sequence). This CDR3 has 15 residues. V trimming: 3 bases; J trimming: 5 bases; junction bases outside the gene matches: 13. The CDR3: CSASNPRSGAHEQYF. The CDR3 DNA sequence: TGCAGTGCTAGCAACCCCAGAAGCGGGGCCCACGAGCAGTACTTC.

This chain's CDR3 is CASSPGPSTGELFF. For the CDR3, the DNA is TGTGCCAGCAGCCCGGGCCCATCCACCGGGGAGCTGTTTTTT. The gene calls are TRBV7-3 and TRBJ2-2; D not resolved. This CDR3 has 14 amino acids. Germline CDR1 reads SGHTA; CDR2 reads FQGTGA. V dropped 5 bases and J dropped 4 bases, with 11 bases sitting between them.

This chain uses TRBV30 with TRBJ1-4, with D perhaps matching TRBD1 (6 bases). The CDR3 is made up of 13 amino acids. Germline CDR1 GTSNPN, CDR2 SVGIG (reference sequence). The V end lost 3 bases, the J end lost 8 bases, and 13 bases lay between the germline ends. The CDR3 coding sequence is TGTGCCTGGAGGGGGGGCCGACGCGAAAAACTGTTTTTT. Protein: CAWRGGRREKLFF.

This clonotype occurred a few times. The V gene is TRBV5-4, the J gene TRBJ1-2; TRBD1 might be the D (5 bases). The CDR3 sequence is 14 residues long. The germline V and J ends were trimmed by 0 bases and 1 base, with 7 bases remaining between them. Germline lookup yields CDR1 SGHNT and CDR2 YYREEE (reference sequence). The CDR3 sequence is CASSLDRSNYGYTF. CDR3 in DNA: TGTGCCAGCAGCTTGGACAGGAGTAACTATGGCTACACCTTC.

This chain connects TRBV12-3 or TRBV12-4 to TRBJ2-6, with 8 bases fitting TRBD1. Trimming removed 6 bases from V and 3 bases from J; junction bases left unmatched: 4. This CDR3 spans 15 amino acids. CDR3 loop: CASSQGAIGANVLTF. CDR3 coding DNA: TGTGCCAGCAGCCAGGGGGCTATTGGGGCCAACGTCCTGACTTTC.

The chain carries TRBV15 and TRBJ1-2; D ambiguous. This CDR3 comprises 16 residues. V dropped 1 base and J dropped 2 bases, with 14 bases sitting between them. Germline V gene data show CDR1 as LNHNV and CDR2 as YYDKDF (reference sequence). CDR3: CATSRAVGLGNYGYTF. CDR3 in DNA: TGTGCCACCAGCAGAGCGGTAGGCCTTGGGAACTATGGCTACACCTTC.

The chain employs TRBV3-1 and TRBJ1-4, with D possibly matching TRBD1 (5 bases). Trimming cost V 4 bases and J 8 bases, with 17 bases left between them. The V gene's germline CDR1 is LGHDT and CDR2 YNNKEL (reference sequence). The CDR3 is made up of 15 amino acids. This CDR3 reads CASSRTDTWGEKLFF. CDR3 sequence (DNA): TGTGCCAGCAGCCGGACGGACACCTGGGGGGAAAAACTGTTTTTT.

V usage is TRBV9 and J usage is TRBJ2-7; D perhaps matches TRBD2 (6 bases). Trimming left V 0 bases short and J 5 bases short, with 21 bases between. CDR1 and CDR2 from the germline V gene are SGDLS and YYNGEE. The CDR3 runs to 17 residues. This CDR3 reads CASSVEYGGPRPDEQYV. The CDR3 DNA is TGTGCCAGCAGCGTAGAATACGGGGGACCGAGACCCGACGAGCAGTACGTC.

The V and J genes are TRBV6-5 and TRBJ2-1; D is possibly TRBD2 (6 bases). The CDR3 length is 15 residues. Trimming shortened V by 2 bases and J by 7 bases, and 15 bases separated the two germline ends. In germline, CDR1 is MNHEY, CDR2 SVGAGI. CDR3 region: CASSYGAGRKNEQFF. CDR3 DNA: TGTGCCAGCAGTTACGGGGCGGGGAGGAAAAATGAGCAGTTCTTC.

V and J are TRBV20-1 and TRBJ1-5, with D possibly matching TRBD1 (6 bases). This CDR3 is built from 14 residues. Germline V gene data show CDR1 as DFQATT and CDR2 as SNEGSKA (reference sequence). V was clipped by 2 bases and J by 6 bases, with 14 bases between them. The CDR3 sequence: CSARPRGWAQPQHF. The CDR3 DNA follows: TGCAGTGCTAGACCCAGGGGTTGGGCTCAGCCCCAGCATTTT.

In DNA, the CDR3 is TGTGCCAGCAGCCAAGTTGCAGCGCCAGTAGGCGAGCAGTTCTTC. It encodes CASSQVAAPVGEQFF. V usage is TRBV3-1 and J usage is TRBJ2-1; D is unclear. This CDR3 region has 15 residues. Trimming pared 1 base from V and 10 bases from J, leaving 17 bases between. Germline V CDR1 and CDR2: LGHDT, YNNKEL (reference sequence).

CDR3 protein: CSASSPGMETQYF. Written as DNA, the CDR3 is TGCAGTGCTAGCTCGCCAGGGATGGAGACCCAGTACTTC. The chain has TRBV20-1 and TRBJ2-5, with D maybe TRBD1 (5 bases). This CDR3 has 13 amino acids. In germline, CDR1 is DFQATT, CDR2 SNEGSKA (reference sequence). V shed 3 bases and J shed 5 bases, with 13 bases lying between them.

The CDR3 DNA reads as TGTGCCAGCAGCCAAGATGGCCAGGCGTCTGAAAAACTGTTTTTT. Translation gives CASSQDGQASEKLFF. V gene TRBV4-2 combines with J gene TRBJ1-4; no definite D call. From germline, CDR1 is LGHNA and CDR2 YNFKEQ. V lost 0 bases to trimming and J lost 7 bases, with 12 bases between them. This CDR3 comprises 15 residues.

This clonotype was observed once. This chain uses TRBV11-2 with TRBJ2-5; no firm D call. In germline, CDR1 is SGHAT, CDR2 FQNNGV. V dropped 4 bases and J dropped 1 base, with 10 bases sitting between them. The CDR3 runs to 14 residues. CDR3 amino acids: CASSYLGIQETQYF. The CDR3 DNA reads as TGTGCCAGCAGCTACCTAGGCATCCAAGAGACCCAGTACTTC. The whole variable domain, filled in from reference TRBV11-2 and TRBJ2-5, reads EAGVAQSPRYKIIEKRQSVAFWCNPISGHATLYWYQQILGQGPKLLIQFQNNGVVDDSQLPKDRFSAERLKGVDSTLKIQPAKLEDSAVYLCASSYLGIQETQYFGPGTRLLVL.

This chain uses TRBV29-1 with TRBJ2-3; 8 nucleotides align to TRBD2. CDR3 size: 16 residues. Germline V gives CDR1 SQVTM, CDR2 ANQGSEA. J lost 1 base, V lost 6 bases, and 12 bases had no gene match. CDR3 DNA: TGCAGCGTAGTAGCCGGGACTAGTGTAGGCACAGATACGCAGTATTTT. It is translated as CSVVAGTSVGTDTQYF.

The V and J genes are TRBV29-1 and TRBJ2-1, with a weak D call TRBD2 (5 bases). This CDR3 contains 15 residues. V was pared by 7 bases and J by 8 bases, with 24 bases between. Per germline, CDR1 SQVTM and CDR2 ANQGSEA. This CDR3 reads CSAIRNGLQLYEQFF. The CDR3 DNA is TGCAGCGCAATAAGGAACGGACTCCAATTATATGAGCAGTTCTTC.